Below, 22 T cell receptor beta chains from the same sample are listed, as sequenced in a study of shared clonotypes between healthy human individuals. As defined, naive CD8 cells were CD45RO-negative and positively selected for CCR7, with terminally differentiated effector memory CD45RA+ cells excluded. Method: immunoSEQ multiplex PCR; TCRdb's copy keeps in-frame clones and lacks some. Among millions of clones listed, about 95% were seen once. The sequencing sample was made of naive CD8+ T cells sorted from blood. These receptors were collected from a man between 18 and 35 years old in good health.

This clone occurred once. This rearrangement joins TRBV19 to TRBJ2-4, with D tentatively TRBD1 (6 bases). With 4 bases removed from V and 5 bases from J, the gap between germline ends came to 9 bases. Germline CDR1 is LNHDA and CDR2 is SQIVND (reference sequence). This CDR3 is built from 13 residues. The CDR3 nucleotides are TGTGCCAGTAGTAAGGACAGACAAAACATTCAGTACTTC. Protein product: CASSKDRQNIQYF.

DNA of the CDR3: TGCGCCAGCAGCCAAGATGCGGGACTAGCGGGACTTGGGGAGCTGTTTTTT. It translates to CASSQDAGLAGLGELFF. The chain employs TRBV4-3 and TRBJ2-2, with 13 bases that match TRBD2. This CDR3 has 17 residues. Germline lookup yields CDR1 LGHNA and CDR2 YSLEER. V lost 0 bases to trimming and J lost 8 bases; unmatched junction nucleotides: 6.

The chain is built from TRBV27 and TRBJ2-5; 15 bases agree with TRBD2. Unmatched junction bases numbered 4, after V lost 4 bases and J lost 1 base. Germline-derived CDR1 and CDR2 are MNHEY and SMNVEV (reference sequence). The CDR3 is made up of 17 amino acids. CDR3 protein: CASSSWTSGGAQETQYF. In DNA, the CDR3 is TGTGCCAGCAGTTCTTGGACTAGCGGGGGGGCCCAAGAGACCCAGTACTTC.

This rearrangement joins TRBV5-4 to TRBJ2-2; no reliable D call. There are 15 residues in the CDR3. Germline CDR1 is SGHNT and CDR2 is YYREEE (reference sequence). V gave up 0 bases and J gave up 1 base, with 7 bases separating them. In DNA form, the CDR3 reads TGTGCCAGCAGCTTGGGTCCGCTGAACACCGGGGAGCTGTTTTTT. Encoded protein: CASSLGPLNTGELFF.

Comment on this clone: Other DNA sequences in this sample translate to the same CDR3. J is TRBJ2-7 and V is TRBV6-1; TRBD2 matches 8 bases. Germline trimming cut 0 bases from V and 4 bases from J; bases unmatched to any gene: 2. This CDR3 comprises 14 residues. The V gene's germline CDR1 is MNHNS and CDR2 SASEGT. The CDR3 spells CASSEARGGYEQYF. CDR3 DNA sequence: TGTGCCAGCAGTGAAGCCCGCGGGGGGTACGAGCAGTACTTC.

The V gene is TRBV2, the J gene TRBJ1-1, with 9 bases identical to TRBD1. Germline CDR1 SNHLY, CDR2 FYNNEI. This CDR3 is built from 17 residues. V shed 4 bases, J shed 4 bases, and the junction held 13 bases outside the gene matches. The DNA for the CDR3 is TGTGCCAGCAGTGCTCCCGCCGGGACAGGGACGGTCACTGAAGCTTTCTTT. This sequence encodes CASSAPAGTGTVTEAFF.

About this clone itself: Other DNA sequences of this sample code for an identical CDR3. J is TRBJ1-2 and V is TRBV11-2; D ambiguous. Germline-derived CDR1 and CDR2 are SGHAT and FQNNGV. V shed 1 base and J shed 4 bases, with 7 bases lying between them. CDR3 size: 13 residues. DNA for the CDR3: TGTGCCAGCAGCTTAGGGGTTAGCTATGGCTACACCTTC. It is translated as CASSLGVSYGYTF. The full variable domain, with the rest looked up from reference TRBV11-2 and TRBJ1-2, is EAGVAQSPRYKIIEKRQSVAFWCNPISGHATLYWYQQILGQGPKLLIQFQNNGVVDDSQLPKDRFSAERLKGVDSTLKIQPAKLEDSAVYLCASSLGVSYGYTFGSGTRLTVV.

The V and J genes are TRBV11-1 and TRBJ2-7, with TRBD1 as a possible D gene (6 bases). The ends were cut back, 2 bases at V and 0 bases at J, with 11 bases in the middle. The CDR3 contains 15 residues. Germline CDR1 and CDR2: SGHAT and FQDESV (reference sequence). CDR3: CASSLPRGSSYEQYF. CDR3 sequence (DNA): TGTGCCAGCAGCTTACCCAGGGGTAGCTCCTACGAGCAGTACTTC.

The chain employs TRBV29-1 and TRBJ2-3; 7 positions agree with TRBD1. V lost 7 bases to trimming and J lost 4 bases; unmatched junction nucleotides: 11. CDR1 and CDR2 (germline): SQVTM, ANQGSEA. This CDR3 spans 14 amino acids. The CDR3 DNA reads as TGCAGCGCCCCCGACAGGGTTGGCCCAGATACGCAGTATTTT. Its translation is CSAPDRVGPDTQYF.

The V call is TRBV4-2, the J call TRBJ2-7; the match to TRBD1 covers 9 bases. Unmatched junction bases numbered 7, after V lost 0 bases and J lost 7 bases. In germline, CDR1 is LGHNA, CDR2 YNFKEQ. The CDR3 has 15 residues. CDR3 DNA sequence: TGTGCCAGCAGCCAAGAGTTAGGACAGGGGTATGAGCAGTACTTC. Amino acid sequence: CASSQELGQGYEQYF.

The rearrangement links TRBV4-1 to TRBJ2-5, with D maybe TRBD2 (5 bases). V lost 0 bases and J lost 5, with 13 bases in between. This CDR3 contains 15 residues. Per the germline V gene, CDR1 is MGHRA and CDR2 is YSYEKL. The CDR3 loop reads CASSQDQLVGETQYF. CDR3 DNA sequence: TGCGCCAGCAGCCAAGATCAACTAGTTGGGGAGACCCAGTACTTC.

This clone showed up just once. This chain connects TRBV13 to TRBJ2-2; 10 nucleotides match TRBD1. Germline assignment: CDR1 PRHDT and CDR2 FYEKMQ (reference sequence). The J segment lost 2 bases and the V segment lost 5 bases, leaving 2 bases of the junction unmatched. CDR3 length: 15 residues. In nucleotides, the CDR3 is TGTGCCAGCAGCGGGGACAGGGGTAACACCGGGGAGCTGTTTTTT. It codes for CASSGDRGNTGELFF.

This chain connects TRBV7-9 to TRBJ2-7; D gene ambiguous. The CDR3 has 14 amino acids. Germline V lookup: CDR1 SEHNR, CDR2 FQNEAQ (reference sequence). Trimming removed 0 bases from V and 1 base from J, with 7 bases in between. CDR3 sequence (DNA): TGTGCCAGCAGCTTAGCTGACAAATCCTACGAGCAGTACTTC. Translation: CASSLADKSYEQYF.

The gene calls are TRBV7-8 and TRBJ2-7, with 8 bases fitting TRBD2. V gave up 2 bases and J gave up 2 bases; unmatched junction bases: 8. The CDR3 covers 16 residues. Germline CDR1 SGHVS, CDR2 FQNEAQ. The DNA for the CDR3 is TGTGCCAGCAGCTTAAGGGGGGTAGCGGGGCCCTACGAGCAGTACTTC. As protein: CASSLRGVAGPYEQYF.

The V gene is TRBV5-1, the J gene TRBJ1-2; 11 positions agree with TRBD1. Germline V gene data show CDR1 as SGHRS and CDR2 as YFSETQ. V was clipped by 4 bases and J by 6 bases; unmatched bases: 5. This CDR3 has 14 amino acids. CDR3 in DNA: TGCGCCAGCAGCCGAGGACAGGGGGCCGATGGCTACACCTTC. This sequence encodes CASSRGQGADGYTF.

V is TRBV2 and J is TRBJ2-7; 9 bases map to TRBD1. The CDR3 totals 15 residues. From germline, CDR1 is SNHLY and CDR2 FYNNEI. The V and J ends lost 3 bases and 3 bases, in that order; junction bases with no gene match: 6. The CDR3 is CASSDMTGGIYEQYF. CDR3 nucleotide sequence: TGTGCCAGCAGTGACATGACAGGGGGGATCTACGAGCAGTACTTC.

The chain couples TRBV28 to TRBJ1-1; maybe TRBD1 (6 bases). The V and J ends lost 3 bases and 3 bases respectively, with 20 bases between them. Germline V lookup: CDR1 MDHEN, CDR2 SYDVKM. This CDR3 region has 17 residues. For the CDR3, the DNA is TGTGCCAGCAGTTTCTCCCCTCGGGACACAGCGGACACTGAAGCTTTCTTT. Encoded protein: CASSFSPRDTADTEAFF.

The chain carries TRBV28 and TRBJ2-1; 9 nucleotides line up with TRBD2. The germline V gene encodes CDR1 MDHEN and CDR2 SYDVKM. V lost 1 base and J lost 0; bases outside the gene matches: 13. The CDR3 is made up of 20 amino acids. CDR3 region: CASSLFETSGASSSYNEQFF. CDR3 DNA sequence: TGTGCCAGCAGTTTATTCGAGACTAGCGGAGCTTCGAGCTCCTACAATGAGCAGTTCTTC.

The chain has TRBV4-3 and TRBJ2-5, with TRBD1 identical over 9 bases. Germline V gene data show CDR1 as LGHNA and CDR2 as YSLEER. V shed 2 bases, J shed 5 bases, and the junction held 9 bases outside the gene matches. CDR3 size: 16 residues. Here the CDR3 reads CASSQIGTGSYETQYF. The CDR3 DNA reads TGCGCCAGCAGCCAAATCGGGACAGGGTCGTATGAGACCCAGTACTTC.

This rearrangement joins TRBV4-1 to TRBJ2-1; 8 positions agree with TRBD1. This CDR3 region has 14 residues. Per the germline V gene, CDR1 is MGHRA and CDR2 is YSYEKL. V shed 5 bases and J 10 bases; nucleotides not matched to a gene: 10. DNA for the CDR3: TGCGCCAGCAGCTCCCGGACAGGGCGTCAAGAGCAGTTCTTC. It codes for CASSSRTGRQEQFF.

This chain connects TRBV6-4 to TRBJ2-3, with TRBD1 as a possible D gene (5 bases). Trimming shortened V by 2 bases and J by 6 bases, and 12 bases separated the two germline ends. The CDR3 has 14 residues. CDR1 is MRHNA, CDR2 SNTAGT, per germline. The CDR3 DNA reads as TGTGCCAGCAGTGACCCAGGGTTCGGGGATACGCAGTATTTT. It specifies CASSDPGFGDTQYF.

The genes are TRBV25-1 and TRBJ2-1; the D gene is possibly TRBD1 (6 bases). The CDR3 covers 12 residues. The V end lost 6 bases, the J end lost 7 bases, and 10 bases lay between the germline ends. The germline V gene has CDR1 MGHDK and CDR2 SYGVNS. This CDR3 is CASRLGANEQFF. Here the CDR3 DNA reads TGTGCCAGCAGACTGGGGGCGAATGAGCAGTTCTTC.